The T cell receptor beta chain under discussion was sequenced for a study of cytomegalovirus exposure and HLA in healthy donors. To note about this clone: Its cognate antigen is unknown.

Study observations and caveats: CMV serostatus alone was available as immune exposure information. Reports indicated that the classifier achieved high specificity and sensitivity in diagnosing cytomegalovirus status. What a later analysis showed was that several of the most significant clusters appeared linked to common viral pathogens. Some public TCRs appeared in many individuals, while most sequences were rare.

The CDR3 loop spans 15 amino acids. V gave up 5 bases and J gave up 0 bases; unmatched junction bases: 6. Germline-derived CDR1 and CDR2 are PRHDT and FYEKMQ (reference sequence). The primer mix had 60 Vbeta and 13 Jbeta primers. Using immunoSEQ multiplex PCR, the repertoire was profiled, and TCRdb retains in-frame clones only, with some absent. The table has about 120,000 clones, roughly 65% seen once. V and J are TRBV13 and TRBJ2-7, with 8 bases identical to TRBD2. Sequencing was carried out using PBMCs. The origin of this receptor is a man aged 40-50 years in good health and CMV-seropositive. The CDR3 region is CASSQAGVSSYEQYF. CDR3 DNA: TGTGCCAGCAGCCAAGCGGGGGTAAGCTCCTACGAGCAGTACTTC.